The source of this T cell receptor beta chain is a study of blood T cell repertoires in COVID-19. The CDR3 loop spans 16 amino acids. Trimming pared 0 bases from V and 6 bases from J, leaving 14 bases between. Germline V gene sequence: CDR1 LGHNA, CDR2 YNFKEQ. Adults between roughly 18 and 89 years of age took part from under 25 US areas. Assignments of participants to cohorts depended upon their own reported clinical history. Per the original methods: Amplifying reference gene primers gave estimates of nucleated cell counts. This table comes from immunoSEQ multiplex PCR, and its TCRdb copy is limited to in-frame clones, with some not included. For V, J and clone size, that table is used; D and trimming come from the DNA. This table holds approximately 210,000 clones, roughly 84% found once.

The sequence was obtained from a man younger than 45 in a cohort exposed to, infected with or recovered from COVID-19 (not recorded which). The chain links TRBV4-2 to TRBJ1-4; TRBD1 is a possible D gene (5 bases). The sample was PBMCs or T cells enriched from blood (not recorded which). This chain's CDR3 is CASSQETGREDEKLFF. The CDR3 nucleotides read TGTGCCAGCAGCCAAGAAACAGGCAGGGAGGATGAAAAACTGTTTTTT.